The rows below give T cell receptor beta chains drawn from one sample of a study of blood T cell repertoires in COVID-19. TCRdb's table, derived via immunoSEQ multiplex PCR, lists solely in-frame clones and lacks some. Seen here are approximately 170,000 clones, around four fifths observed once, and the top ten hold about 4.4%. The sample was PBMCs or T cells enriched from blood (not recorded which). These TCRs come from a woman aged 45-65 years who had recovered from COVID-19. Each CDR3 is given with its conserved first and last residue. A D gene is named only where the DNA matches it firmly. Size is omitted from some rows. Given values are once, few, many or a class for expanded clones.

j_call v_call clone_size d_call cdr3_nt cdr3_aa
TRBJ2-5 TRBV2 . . TGTGCCAGCAGTGGGACAGTAGAGACCCAGTACTTC CASSGTVETQYF
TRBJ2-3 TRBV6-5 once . TGTGCCAGCAAGGGAGTGGGCACAGATACGCAGTATTTT CASKGVGTDTQYF
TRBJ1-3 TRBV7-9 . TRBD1 TGTGCCAGCAACCCGGGACAGGGCCTCAACACCATATATTTT CASNPGQGLNTIYF
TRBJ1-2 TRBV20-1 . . TGCAGTGCCAGGACAGACTATGGCTACACCTTC CSARTDYGYTF
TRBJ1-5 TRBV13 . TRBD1 TGTGCCAGCAGCAGGACAGGGGATAACAATCAGCCCCAGCATTTT CASSRTGDNNQPQHF
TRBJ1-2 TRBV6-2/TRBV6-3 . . TGTGCCAGCAGCCTCCTGTCGGGGAACTATGGCTACACCTTC CASSLLSGNYGYTF
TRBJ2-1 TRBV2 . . TGTGCCACCCTATACAATGAGCAGTTCTTC CATLYNEQFF
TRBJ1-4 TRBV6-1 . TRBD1 TGTGCCAGCAGTGAAGGACAGGGGGCCGGTGAAAAACTGTTTTTT CASSEGQGAGEKLFF
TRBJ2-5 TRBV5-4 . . TGTGCCAGCAGCGACAAGACCCGGAGGGAGACCCAGTACTTC CASSDKTRRETQYF
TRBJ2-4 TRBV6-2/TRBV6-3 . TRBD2 TGTGCCAGCAGTTACGGGCTAGCGGGAGCGATATTCGAAAACATTCAGTACTTC CASSYGLAGAIFENIQYF
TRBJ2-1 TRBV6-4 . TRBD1 TGTGCCAGCAGCTCCGGGACAGGGTCCTACAATGAGCAGTTCTTC CASSSGTGSYNEQFF
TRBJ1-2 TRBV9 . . TGTGCCAGCAGCAGACGACCCGGGACATCTGGGAACTATGGCTACACCTTC CASSRRPGTSGNYGYTF
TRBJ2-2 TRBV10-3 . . TGTGCCATCACCAACAGGGACACCGGCACCGGGGAGCTGTTTTTT CAITNRDTGTGELFF
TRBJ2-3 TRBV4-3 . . TGCGCCAGCAGCCTGACGGGAGTCTCGACAGATACGCAGTATTTT CASSLTGVSTDTQYF
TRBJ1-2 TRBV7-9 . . TGTGCCAGCAGCTTTACAGGGCTTAACTATGGCTACACCTTC CASSFTGLNYGYTF
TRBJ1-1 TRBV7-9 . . TGTGCCAGCAGTTTCGGGGGAACCCTCGACACTGAAGCTTTCTTT CASSFGGTLDTEAFF
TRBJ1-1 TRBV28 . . TGTGCCAGCAGTTTCAGGGTTCGGGCTTTCTTT CASSFRVRAFF
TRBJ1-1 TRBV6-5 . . TGTGCCAGCAGCCTAATCCTGGGCGGGGAAGCTTTCTTT CASSLILGGEAFF